Listed below are T cell receptor beta chains from one sample, sequenced in a study of cytomegalovirus exposure and HLA in healthy donors. Sequenced by immunoSEQ multiplex PCR; TCRdb stores in-frame clones only, minus some. Of roughly 97,000 clones detected, roughly 76% appear once; the ten largest clones hold 3% to 4%. Material: PBMCs. The receptors were gathered from a middle-aged man in good health and CMV-seronegative. Each CDR3 is given with its conserved first and last residue. Each record gives: clone size, CDR3 length, V gene, D gene, J gene, CDR3 DNA, CDR3 protein. A D gene is named only where the DNA matches it firmly. Size tells how often a clone was seen (once, few, many) or the class of an expanded clone, and some rows leave it out.

abundance: -; len: 14; v_gene: TRBV27; d_gene: TRBD2; j_gene: TRBJ2-1; CDR3nt: TGTGCCAGCAGTCCGGGGGGGGCCTTCCATGAGCAGTTCTTC; CDR3aa: CASSPGGAFHEQFF
abundance: few; len: 12; v_gene: TRBV5-4; d_gene: -; j_gene: TRBJ2-7; CDR3nt: TGTGCCAGCAGCCTGAACAACGCCGAGCAGTACTTC; CDR3aa: CASSLNNAEQYF
abundance: few; len: 14; v_gene: TRBV29-1; d_gene: -; j_gene: TRBJ2-2; CDR3nt: TGCAGCGTTTTTGCAGGGTGGGGCACCGGGGAGCTGTTTTTT; CDR3aa: CSVFAGWGTGELFF
abundance: -; len: 15; v_gene: TRBV6-6; d_gene: -; j_gene: TRBJ1-5; CDR3nt: TGTGCCAGCAACCCGGGAAGGGGGTTTGATCAGCCCCAGCATTTT; CDR3aa: CASNPGRGFDQPQHF
abundance: -; len: 15; v_gene: TRBV10-3; d_gene: -; j_gene: TRBJ1-5; CDR3nt: TGTGCCATCAGTGAGACAGCCTATAGCAATCAGCCCCAGCATTTT; CDR3aa: CAISETAYSNQPQHF
abundance: -; len: 17; v_gene: TRBV4-2; d_gene: -; j_gene: TRBJ1-2; CDR3nt: TGTGCCAGCAGCCTCCCGGGGAAACTCGGTTCTCAATATGGCTACACCTTC; CDR3aa: CASSLPGKLGSQYGYTF
abundance: -; len: 16; v_gene: TRBV6-5; d_gene: TRBD2; j_gene: TRBJ2-7; CDR3nt: TGTGCCAGCAGTTACTCGAAGCGGGGGGGCCGCCACGAGCAGTACTTC; CDR3aa: CASSYSKRGGRHEQYF
abundance: -; len: 15; v_gene: TRBV9; d_gene: -; j_gene: TRBJ2-7; CDR3nt: TGTGCCAGCAGCGTAGGTAGCAGCCTCTCCTACGAGCAGTACTTC; CDR3aa: CASSVGSSLSYEQYF
abundance: once; len: 15; v_gene: TRBV19; d_gene: TRBD2; j_gene: TRBJ2-1; CDR3nt: TGTGCCAGTAGTATGGCCAGCGGGGGCTACAATGAGCAGTTCTTC; CDR3aa: CASSMASGGYNEQFF
abundance: -; len: 15; v_gene: TRBV15; d_gene: TRBD1; j_gene: TRBJ1-2; CDR3nt: TGTGCCACCAGCAGTAACAGGGGATCTAACTATGGCTACACCTTC; CDR3aa: CATSSNRGSNYGYTF
abundance: -; len: 12; v_gene: TRBV28; d_gene: -; j_gene: TRBJ1-2; CDR3nt: TGTGCCATCCAGGGGTCAGGCTATGGCTACACCTTC; CDR3aa: CAIQGSGYGYTF
abundance: few; len: 16; v_gene: TRBV4-2; d_gene: TRBD2; j_gene: TRBJ2-2; CDR3nt: TGTGCCAGCAGCCAAGGGACTAGCGGGGGGGCCGGGGAGCTGTTTTTT; CDR3aa: CASSQGTSGGAGELFF
abundance: -; len: 12; v_gene: TRBV28; d_gene: -; j_gene: TRBJ1-2; CDR3nt: TGTGCCAGCCGACAGTTCGGCTATGGCTACACCTTC; CDR3aa: CASRQFGYGYTF
abundance: -; len: 13; v_gene: TRBV11-2; d_gene: -; j_gene: TRBJ2-7; CDR3nt: TGTGCCAGCAGCGCGCGGAGCCCCTACGAGCAGTACTTC; CDR3aa: CASSARSPYEQYF
abundance: -; len: 17; v_gene: TRBV4-1; d_gene: -; j_gene: TRBJ1-1; CDR3nt: TGCGCCAGCAGCCAGAACAGGGTAATAATCATGAACACTGAAGCTTTCTTT; CDR3aa: CASSQNRVIIMNTEAFF
abundance: -; len: 17; v_gene: TRBV7-9; d_gene: -; j_gene: TRBJ1-4; CDR3nt: TGTTCCAGCAGCTTATGGGGGGGAAGCTCTCCTAATGAAAAACTGTTTTTT; CDR3aa: CSSSLWGGSSPNEKLFF
abundance: -; len: 18; v_gene: TRBV7-9; d_gene: -; j_gene: TRBJ2-6; CDR3nt: TGTGCCTCCCGCGGTGGAGCGGTCCGGATTTCTGGGGCCAACGTCCTGACTTTC; CDR3aa: CASRGGAVRISGANVLTF
abundance: -; len: 14; v_gene: TRBV4-1; d_gene: TRBD1; j_gene: TRBJ1-2; CDR3nt: TGCGCCAGCAGCCAAGGGGACAGGGGCTATGGCTACACCTTC; CDR3aa: CASSQGDRGYGYTF